These 19 T cell receptor beta chains were all obtained from the same sample, sequenced in a study of T cells after yellow fever vaccination. TCRdb recomputed calls from the 5' RACE reads with MiXCR, one row per CDR3 protein. The table includes hundreds of thousands of distinct CDR3 sequences, around 12% detected once. Sample: PBMCs, taken on the day of the yellow fever booster vaccination. The receptors shown here come from a man aged 25-40 years who received the YFV17D yellow fever vaccine.

The table lists this clonotype with a count of one. The chain employs TRBV20-1 and TRBJ2-1; 8 positions agree with TRBD2. Germline assignment: CDR1 DFQATT and CDR2 SNEGSKA (reference sequence). The CDR3 is made up of 15 amino acids. The trim removed 2 bases at V and 6 bases at J, leaving 9 bases unmatched. The CDR3, as DNA: TGCAGTGCTAGAACTAGCGGTTCACGGTCCAATGAGCAGTTCTTC. Translated: CSARTSGSRSNEQFF.

This clonotype turned up a few times. The V gene is TRBV4-3, the J gene TRBJ2-1, with 13 bases matching TRBD2. The ends lost 0 bases at V and 10 bases at J; junction bases unmatched: 6. Germline CDR1 is LGHNA and CDR2 is YSLEER. The CDR3 is 16 amino acids. In nucleotides, the CDR3 is TGCGCCAGCAGCCAAGATTCGTGGGGACTAGCGGGGGAGCAGTTCTTC. This encodes CASSQDSWGLAGEQFF.

This clonotype appeared many times. This chain uses TRBV7-2 with TRBJ1-4, with D possibly being TRBD1 (5 bases). CDR1 is SGHTA, CDR2 FQGNSA, per germline. V was shortened by 4 bases and J by 7 bases, with 13 bases between the two germline ends. This CDR3 is 14 amino acids long. The CDR3 nucleotides read TGTGCCAGCAGCTCGCAGGGTTCTGGTGAAAAACTGTTTTTT. It codes for CASSSQGSGEKLFF.

The V call is TRBV5-6, the J call TRBJ2-1; TRBD2 aligns across 7 bases. This CDR3 is 12 amino acids long. Germline V gene data show CDR1 as SGHDT and CDR2 as YYEEEE. Trimming cost V 5 bases and J 12 bases; bases outside gene matches: 8. The CDR3 protein is CASSKYGGGQFF. The CDR3, as DNA: TGTGCCAGCAGTAAATATGGGGGGGGGCAGTTCTTC.

This sequence joins TRBV2 and TRBJ2-2; no clear D gene. Trimming took off 3 bases at V and 0 bases at J, with 8 bases between the two ends. The CDR3 runs 15 residues. Germline V CDR1 and CDR2: SNHLY, FYNNEI. CDR3 coding DNA: TGTGCCAGCAGTGATTGGAGTTCGAACACCGGGGAGCTGTTTTTT. Protein: CASSDWSSNTGELFF. The full variable domain, its missing parts supplied by reference TRBV2 and TRBJ2-2, is EPEVTQTPSHQVTQMGQEVILRCVPISNHLYFYWYRQILGQKVEFLVSFYNNEISEKSEIFDDQFSVERPDGSNFTLKIRSTKLEDSAMYFCASSDWSSNTGELFFGEGSRLTVL.

This chain joins TRBV10-1 and TRBJ2-7, with D possibly matching TRBD2 (6 bases). CDR1 is WNHNN, CDR2 SYGVQD, per germline (reference sequence). The CDR3 is 14 residues long. Trimming pared 6 bases from V and 2 bases from J, leaving 14 bases between. CDR3 coding DNA: TGCGCCAGCAGCCCCCGGGACTTACCCTACGAGCAGTACTTC. It translates to CASSPRDLPYEQYF.

The rearrangement joins TRBV20-1 to TRBJ2-3, with D tentatively TRBD1 (6 bases). Trimming removed 5 bases at V and 0 bases at J, with 9 bases between. Germline-derived CDR1 and CDR2 are DFQATT and SNEGSKA (reference sequence). The CDR3 runs to 13 residues. This CDR3 is CSAERGSTDTQYF. Here the CDR3 DNA reads TGCAGTGCTGAGAGGGGGAGCACAGATACGCAGTATTTT.

The V gene is TRBV6-1, the J gene TRBJ1-1; a weak D match, TRBD1 (5 bases). Germline V gene data show CDR1 as MNHNS and CDR2 as SASEGT. V lost 6 bases to trimming and J lost 4 bases, with 12 bases between them. The CDR3 consists of 13 residues. In DNA, the CDR3 is TGTGCCAGCAGACGATCAGGGTCCACTGAAGCTTTCTTT. Encoded protein: CASRRSGSTEAFF.

This clonotype was picked up a small number of times. The chain has TRBV12-3 or TRBV12-4 and TRBJ1-5; D unclear. Trimming cost V 4 bases and J 5 bases, with 9 bases left between them. This CDR3 comprises 13 residues. The CDR3 here is CASSSDLDQPQHF. The CDR3 DNA reads as TGTGCCAGCAGTTCCGACTTGGATCAGCCCCAGCATTTT.

This chain links TRBV14 with TRBJ2-7; 7 nucleotides align to TRBD1. The junction had 11 bases not matched to a gene; V was cut back by 1 base and J by 2 bases. From germline, CDR1 is SGHDN and CDR2 FVKESK. This CDR3 is built from 17 residues. The CDR3 DNA sequence: TGTGCCAGCAGCCAAGGGGGGAAGGGGGCCGCACCCTACGAGCAGTACTTC. It yields the protein CASSQGGKGAAPYEQYF.

This clonotype was detected a few times. The V call is TRBV5-4, the J call TRBJ2-2, with D maybe TRBD2 (6 bases). Between the trimmed V and J ends, which lost 6 bases and 5 bases, there was a span of 17 bases. The CDR3 contains 15 residues. Germline V gene lookup returns CDR1 SGHNT and CDR2 YYREEE (reference sequence). DNA for the CDR3: TGTGCCAGCATCCCCGCACCGGGAGATACCGGGGAGCTGTTTTTT. Its translation is CASIPAPGDTGELFF.

The chain combines TRBV20-1 with TRBJ2-1, with D possibly TRBD2 on 5 matching bases. This CDR3 spans 15 amino acids. CDR1 DFQATT and CDR2 SNEGSKA come from the germline V gene (reference sequence). With 1 base removed from V and 7 bases from J, the gap between germline ends came to 17 bases. The CDR3 reads CSARVTGRLHNEQFF. CDR3 sequence (DNA): TGCAGTGCTAGAGTTACGGGAAGATTACATAATGAGCAGTTCTTC.

The V call is TRBV14, the J call TRBJ2-7, with 9 bases matching TRBD2. The V segment lost 9 bases and the J segment 3 bases; nucleotides outside the gene matches: 6. CDR3 length: 13 amino acids. Per germline, CDR1 SGHDN and CDR2 FVKESK. The CDR3 reads CASRLAVNYEQYF. CDR3 DNA: TGTGCCAGTCGACTAGCGGTTAACTACGAGCAGTACTTC.

The J gene is TRBJ2-7, the V gene TRBV7-8; either TRBD1 or TRBD2 may fit D (6 bases each). Trimming stripped 4 bases from V and 4 bases from J, with 17 bases between. This CDR3 comprises 15 residues. Germline values: CDR1 SGHVS, CDR2 FQNEAQ. The CDR3 here is CASSSGAGGKYEQYF. The CDR3 DNA reads TGTGCCAGCAGCTCGGGGGCAGGCGGGAAGTACGAGCAGTACTTC.

This chain uses TRBV7-3 with TRBJ2-3, with 9 positions matching TRBD1. CDR3 length: 15 amino acids. Trimming took 5 bases from V and 2 from J; bases not matched to a gene: 5. The germline gives CDR1 SGHTA, CDR2 FQGTGA. The CDR3 nucleotides are TGTGCCAGCAGCCTGGGACAGGGCACCACAGATACGCAGTATTTT. Translation: CASSLGQGTTDTQYF.

This clonotype showed up just a few times. The chain has TRBV10-3 and TRBJ2-2, with 8 bases that match TRBD1. There are 14 residues in the CDR3. V shed 7 bases and J 5 bases; nucleotides not matched to a gene: 6. Germline CDR1 and CDR2: ENHRY and SYGVKD. CDR3 bases: TGTGCCATCAAGAGGACAGGGCAAACCGGGGAGCTGTTTTTT. This translates into CAIKRTGQTGELFF.

This clonotype was detected a few times. The J gene is TRBJ1-6, the V gene TRBV7-2; 9 bases fit TRBD1. Looked up from germline, CDR1 is SGHTA and CDR2 is FQGNSA. The CDR3 consists of 15 residues. The junction had 3 bases not matched to a gene; V was cut back by 5 bases and J by 4 bases. As DNA, the CDR3 is TGTGCCAGCAGCGCCGGGACAGGGTATAATTCACCCCTCCACTTT. It specifies CASSAGTGYNSPLHF.

This clonotype was picked up a small number of times. V gene TRBV7-2 combines with J gene TRBJ1-6, with D uncertain. Germline V gives CDR1 SGHTA, CDR2 FQGNSA. The CDR3 length is 14 residues. V lost 5 bases and J lost 6, with 11 bases in between. CDR3 protein: CASSPGPINSPLHF. Written as DNA, the CDR3 is TGTGCCAGCAGCCCCGGACCGATTAATTCACCCCTCCACTTT.

This clonotype was picked up a small number of times. The V and J genes are TRBV5-5 and TRBJ1-4, with a tentative D call TRBD1 (6 bases). The germline V gene has CDR1 SGHKS and CDR2 YYEKEE (reference sequence). This CDR3 spans 14 amino acids. The V and J ends lost 5 bases and 7 bases respectively, with 15 bases between them. CDR3 sequence (DNA): TGTGCCAGCAGTCCCAATAACAGGGCTGAAAAACTGTTTTTT. It encodes CASSPNNRAEKLFF. The variable domain in full, completed from reference TRBV5-5 and TRBJ1-4, reads DAGVTQSPTHLIKTRGQQVTLRCSPISGHKSVSWYQQVLGQGPQFIFQYYEKEERGRGNFPDRFSARQFPNYSSELNVNALLLGDSALYLCASSPNNRAEKLFFGSGTQLSVL.